This T cell receptor (beta chain) was documented in a study of blood T cells in healthy people across ages. Study-level results: A greater number of naive CD4+ cells and higher diversity distinguished long-lived donors from aged donors.

This clonotype was seen a few times. Its specificity is unknown. A second PCR of roughly 6 to 12 cycles used a sample-barcoded 5' primer and a J-beta primer mix. TCRdb reanalysed the 5' RACE reads using MiXCR and keeps one entry per CDR3 protein. The sample shows some 1,800,000 distinct CDR3 sequences, 35% to 50% of them seen only once. Healthy Russian Caucasian donors spanned ages about 6 to 95 years. V dropped 8 bases and J dropped 8; count of bases not matched to a gene: 11. The CDR3 spans 14 residues. Germline CDR1 SNHLY, CDR2 FYNNEI. This TCR was sampled from a human donor in good health. This chain connects TRBV2 to TRBJ2-1, with TRBD2 matching over 8 bases. Sequencing was done on a sample of blood. Here the CDR3 reads CASAGTSRRDEQFF. The CDR3 nucleotides read TGTGCCAGCGCCGGGACTAGTCGAAGAGATGAGCAGTTCTTC.